The entry below describes one T cell receptor beta chain. Its target is unknown. Sampled while nominally healthy, donors likely had unrecorded immune exposures. The sample belongs to a study of cytomegalovirus exposure and HLA in healthy donors. Overall study findings and caveats: Later analysis suggested most CMV-associated TCR beta chains were HLA-restricted. Other equally common chains were less clonally expanded than HLA-associated TCR beta chains, a later analysis showed.

Germline CDR1 reads SEHNR; CDR2 reads FQNEAQ (reference sequence). The V gene lost 4 bases and the J gene lost 3 bases, with 19 bases spanning the gap. The CDR3 spans 17 residues. Primers for the PCR totalled 60 Vbeta and 13 Jbeta. The method was immunoSEQ multiplex PCR; TCRdb's version includes in-frame clones alone and lacks a portion of them. Here the sample spans some 200,000 clones, over 80% being singletons. Sequences were obtained from PBMCs. This receptor was taken from a boy aged 2-9 years in good health and CMV-seronegative. This chain uses TRBV7-9 with TRBJ2-4, with D perhaps matching TRBD2 (6 bases). CDR3 loop: CASSSPVQGGGKNIQYF. The CDR3 DNA sequence: TGTGCCAGCAGCTCCCCCGTCCAGGGAGGAGGCAAAAACATTCAGTACTTC.